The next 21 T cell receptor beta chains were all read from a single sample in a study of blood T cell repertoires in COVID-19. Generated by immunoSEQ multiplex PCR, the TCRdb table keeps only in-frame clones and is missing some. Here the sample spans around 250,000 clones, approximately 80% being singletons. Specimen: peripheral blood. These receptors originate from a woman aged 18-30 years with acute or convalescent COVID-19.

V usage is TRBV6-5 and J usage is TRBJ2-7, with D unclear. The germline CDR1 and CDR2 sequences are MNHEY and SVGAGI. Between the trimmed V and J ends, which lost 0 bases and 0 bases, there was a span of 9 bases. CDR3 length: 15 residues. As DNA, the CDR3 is TGTGCCAGCAGTTACTCGCAGGCTCGCTCCTACGAGCAGTACTTC. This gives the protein CASSYSQARSYEQYF.

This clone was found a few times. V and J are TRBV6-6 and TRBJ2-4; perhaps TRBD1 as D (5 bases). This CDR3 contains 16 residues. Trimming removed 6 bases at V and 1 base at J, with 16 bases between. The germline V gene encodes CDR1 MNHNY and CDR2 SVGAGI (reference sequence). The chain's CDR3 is CASSPYLTAAKNIQYF. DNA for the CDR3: TGTGCCAGCAGCCCATACCTGACAGCTGCCAAAAACATTCAGTACTTC.

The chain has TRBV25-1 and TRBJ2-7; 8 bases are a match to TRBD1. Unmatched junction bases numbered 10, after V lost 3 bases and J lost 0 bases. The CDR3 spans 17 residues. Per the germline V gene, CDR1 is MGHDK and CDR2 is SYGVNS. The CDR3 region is CASSDRPGQDRSYEQYF. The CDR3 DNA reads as TGTGCCAGCAGTGACCGGCCGGGACAGGATCGCTCCTACGAGCAGTACTTC.

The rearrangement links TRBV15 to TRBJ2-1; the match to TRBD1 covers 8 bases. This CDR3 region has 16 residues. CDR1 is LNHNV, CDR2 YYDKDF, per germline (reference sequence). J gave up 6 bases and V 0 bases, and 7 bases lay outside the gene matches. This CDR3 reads CATSREGQGAANEQFF. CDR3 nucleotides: TGTGCCACCAGCAGAGAAGGGCAGGGGGCGGCCAATGAGCAGTTCTTC.

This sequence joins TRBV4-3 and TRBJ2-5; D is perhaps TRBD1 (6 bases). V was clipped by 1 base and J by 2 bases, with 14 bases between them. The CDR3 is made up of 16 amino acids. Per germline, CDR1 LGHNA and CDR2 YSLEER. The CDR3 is CASSQAWDTRQETQYF. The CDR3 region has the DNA TGCGCCAGCAGCCAAGCCTGGGACACGAGACAAGAGACCCAGTACTTC.

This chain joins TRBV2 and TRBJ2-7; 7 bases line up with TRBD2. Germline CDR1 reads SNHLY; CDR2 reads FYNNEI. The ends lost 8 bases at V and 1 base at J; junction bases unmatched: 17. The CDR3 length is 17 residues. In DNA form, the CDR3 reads TGTGCCAGCCAGTTTTTCGACTGGCTAGCGGATTCCTACGAGCAGTACTTC. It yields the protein CASQFFDWLADSYEQYF.

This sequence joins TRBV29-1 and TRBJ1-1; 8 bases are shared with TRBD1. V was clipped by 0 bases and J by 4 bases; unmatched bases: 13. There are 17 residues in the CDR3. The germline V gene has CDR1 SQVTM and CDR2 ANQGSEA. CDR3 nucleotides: TGCAGCGTTGAAGAAACGTTGACAGGGGCTCCGAGCACTGAAGCTTTCTTT. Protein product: CSVEETLTGAPSTEAFF.

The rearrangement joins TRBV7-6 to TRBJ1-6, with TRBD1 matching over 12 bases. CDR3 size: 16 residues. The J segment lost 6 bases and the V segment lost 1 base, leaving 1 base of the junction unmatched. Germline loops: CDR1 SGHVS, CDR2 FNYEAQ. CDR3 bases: TGTGCCAGCAGCTTAGAGGGACAGGGGGCTAATTCACCCCTCCACTTT. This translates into CASSLEGQGANSPLHF.

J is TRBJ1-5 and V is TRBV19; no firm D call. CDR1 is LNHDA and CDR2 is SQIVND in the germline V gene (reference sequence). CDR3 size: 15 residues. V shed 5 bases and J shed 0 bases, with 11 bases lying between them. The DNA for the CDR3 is TGTGCCAGTAGTGTACAGATCCTTAGCAATCAGCCCCAGCATTTT. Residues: CASSVQILSNQPQHF.

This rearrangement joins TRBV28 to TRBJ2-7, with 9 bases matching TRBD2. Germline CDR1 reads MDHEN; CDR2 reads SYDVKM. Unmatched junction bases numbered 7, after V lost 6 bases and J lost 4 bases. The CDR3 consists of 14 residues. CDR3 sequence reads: CASSNSGSYYEQYF. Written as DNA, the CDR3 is TGTGCCAGCAGCAATAGCGGGAGCTATTACGAGCAGTACTTC.

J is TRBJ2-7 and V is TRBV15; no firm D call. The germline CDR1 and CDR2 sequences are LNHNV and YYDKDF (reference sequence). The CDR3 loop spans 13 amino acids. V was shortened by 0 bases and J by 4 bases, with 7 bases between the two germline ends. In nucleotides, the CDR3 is TGTGCCACCAGCAGAGATCCCGTTTACGAGCAGTACTTC. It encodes CATSRDPVYEQYF.

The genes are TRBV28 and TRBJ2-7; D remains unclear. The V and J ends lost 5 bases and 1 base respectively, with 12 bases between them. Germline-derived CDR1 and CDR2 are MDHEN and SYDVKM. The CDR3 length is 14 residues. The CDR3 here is CASSNFAESYEQYF. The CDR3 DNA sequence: TGTGCCAGCAGTAATTTTGCGGAGTCCTACGAGCAGTACTTC.

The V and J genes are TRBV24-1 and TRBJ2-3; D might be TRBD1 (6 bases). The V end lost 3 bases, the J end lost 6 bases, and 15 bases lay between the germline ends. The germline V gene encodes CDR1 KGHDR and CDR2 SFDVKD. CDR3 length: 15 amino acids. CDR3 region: CATSDAGEGVDTQYF. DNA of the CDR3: TGTGCCACCAGTGATGCAGGGGAAGGTGTGGATACGCAGTATTTT.

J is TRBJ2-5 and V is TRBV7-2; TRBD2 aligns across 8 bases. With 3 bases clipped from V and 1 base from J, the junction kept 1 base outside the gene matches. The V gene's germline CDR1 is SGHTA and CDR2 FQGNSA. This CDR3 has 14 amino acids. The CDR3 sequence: CASSLSGGQETQYF. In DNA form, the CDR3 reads TGTGCCAGCAGCTTGAGCGGGGGCCAAGAGACCCAGTACTTC.

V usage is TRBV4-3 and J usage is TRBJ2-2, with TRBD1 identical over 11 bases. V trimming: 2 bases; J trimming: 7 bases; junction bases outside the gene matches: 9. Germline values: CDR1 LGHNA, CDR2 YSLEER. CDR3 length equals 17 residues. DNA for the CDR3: TGCGCCAGCAGCCAATCCGGGACAGGGGGGATCGGCGGGGAGCTGTTTTTT. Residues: CASSQSGTGGIGGELFF.

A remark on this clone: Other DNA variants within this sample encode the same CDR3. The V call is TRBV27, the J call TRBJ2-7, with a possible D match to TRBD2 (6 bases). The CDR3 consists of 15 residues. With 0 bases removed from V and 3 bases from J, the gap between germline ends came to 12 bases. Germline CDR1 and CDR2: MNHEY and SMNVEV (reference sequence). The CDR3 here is CASSLSSGRGYEQYF. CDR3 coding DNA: TGTGCCAGCAGTTTATCCTCCGGGAGAGGCTACGAGCAGTACTTC.

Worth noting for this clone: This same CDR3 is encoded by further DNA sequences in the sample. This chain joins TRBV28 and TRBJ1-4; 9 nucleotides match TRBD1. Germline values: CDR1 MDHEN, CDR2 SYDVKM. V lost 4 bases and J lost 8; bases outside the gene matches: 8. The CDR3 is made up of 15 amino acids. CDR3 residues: CASSSPGQGGEKLFF. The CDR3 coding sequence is TGTGCCAGCAGTTCTCCGGGACAGGGCGGCGAAAAACTGTTTTTT.

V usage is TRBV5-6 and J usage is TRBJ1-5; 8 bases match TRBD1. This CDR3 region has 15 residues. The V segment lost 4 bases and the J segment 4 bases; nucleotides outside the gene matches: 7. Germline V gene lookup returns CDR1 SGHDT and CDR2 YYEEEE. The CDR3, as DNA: TGTGCCAGCAGCGCCTACTGGACAGGGAATCAGCCCCAGCATTTT. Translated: CASSAYWTGNQPQHF.

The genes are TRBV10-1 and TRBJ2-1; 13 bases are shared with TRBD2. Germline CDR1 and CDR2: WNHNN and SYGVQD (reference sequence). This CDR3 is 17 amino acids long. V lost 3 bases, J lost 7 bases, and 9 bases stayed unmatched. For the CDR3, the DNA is TGCGCCAGCAGTGATATCGGGACTAGCGGGGTTTCTAATGAGCAGTTCTTC. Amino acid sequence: CASSDIGTSGVSNEQFF.

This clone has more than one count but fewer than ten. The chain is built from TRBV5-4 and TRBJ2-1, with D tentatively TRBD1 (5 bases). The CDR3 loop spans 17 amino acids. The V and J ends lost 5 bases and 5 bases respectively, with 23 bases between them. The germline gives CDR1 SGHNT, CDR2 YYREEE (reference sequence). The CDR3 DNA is TGTGCCAGCAGGTTTGGGGCCCCACACATGGCAAACAATGAGCAGTTCTTC. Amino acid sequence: CASRFGAPHMANNEQFF.

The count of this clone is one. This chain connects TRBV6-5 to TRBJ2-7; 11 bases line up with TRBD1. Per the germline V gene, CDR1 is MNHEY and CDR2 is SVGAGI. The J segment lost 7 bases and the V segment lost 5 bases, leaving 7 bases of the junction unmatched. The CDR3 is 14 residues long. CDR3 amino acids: CASSTGTGGWEQYF. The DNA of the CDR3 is TGTGCCAGCAGTACCGGGACAGGGGGTTGGGAGCAGTACTTC.